One sample yielded the 17 T cell receptor beta chains listed below, sequenced in a study of T-cell reconstitution after alpha-beta-depleted transplantation in children. TCRbeta library preparation incorporated unique molecular identifiers. TCRdb re-analysed the PCR reads in MiXCR, keeping a single row per CDR3 protein. This table has 580,000 or so distinct CDR3 sequences, roughly 24% appearing once. The input for sequencing was PBMCs, mostly from graft donor cells, taken 360 days after TCRalphabeta/CD19-depleted stem cell transplant. Receptors originate from a boy younger than two who had a stem cell transplant for acute myeloid leukemia, so the T cells may come from the graft donor.

The rearrangement joins TRBV9 to TRBJ2-3; perhaps D is TRBD1 or TRBD2 (5 bases each). The CDR3 covers 14 residues. V was pared by 3 bases and J by 5 bases, with 13 bases between. Germline values: CDR1 SGDLS, CDR2 YYNGEE. The DNA of the CDR3 is TGTGCCAGCAGCGCAAGTCCTGGGGGAGATACGCAGTATTTT. This sequence encodes CASSASPGGDTQYF.

At least ten counts were recorded for this clonotype. This chain uses TRBV25-1 with TRBJ1-2; D may be TRBD1 (6 bases). This CDR3 is 15 amino acids long. Germline values: CDR1 MGHDK, CDR2 SYGVNS. Trimming stripped 4 bases from V and 3 bases from J, with 15 bases between. CDR3 sequence (DNA): TGTGCCAGCAGTGGTTTTCCGGGACACCACTATGGCTACACCTTC. It is translated as CASSGFPGHHYGYTF.

This clonotype showed up many times. The genes are TRBV5-6 and TRBJ1-5; D might be TRBD1 (5 bases). The CDR3 spans 15 residues. Germline CDR1 and CDR2: SGHDT and YYEEEE. Trimming pared 1 base from V and 4 bases from J, leaving 12 bases between. The CDR3 nucleotides read TGTGCCAGCAGCTTGTGGCAGGGCCTAAATCAGCCCCAGCATTTT. It encodes CASSLWQGLNQPQHF.

This clonotype was observed a single time. A single base separates this from a much larger clone, so it may be a read error. The chain links TRBV19 to TRBJ2-3, with 12 bases identical to TRBD2. This CDR3 comprises 16 residues. CDR1 is LNHDA and CDR2 is SQIVND in the germline V gene (reference sequence). This chain's CDR3 is CACSDRTSGISDTQYF. Written as DNA, the CDR3 is TGTGCCTGTAGTGACCGGACTAGCGGGATCTCAGATACGCAGTATTTT.

Written as DNA, the CDR3 is TGTGCCAGCAGCCCGGGGGGGCGCGTTGAGCAGTTCTTC. This codes for CASSPGGRVEQFF. The chain recombines TRBV12-3 or TRBV12-4 with TRBJ2-1, with TRBD2 identical over 8 bases. The CDR3 contains 13 residues. The J segment lost 9 bases and the V segment lost 6 bases, leaving 7 bases of the junction unmatched.

This sequence joins TRBV7-3 and TRBJ2-3, with D possibly being TRBD2 (5 bases). Trimming shortened V by 5 bases and J by 2 bases, and 17 bases separated the two germline ends. Germline values: CDR1 SGHTA, CDR2 FQGTGA. The CDR3 has 16 amino acids. The CDR3 protein is CASSLGRGTFTDTQYF. The CDR3 bases are TGTGCCAGCAGCCTAGGTCGGGGTACCTTCACAGATACGCAGTATTTT.

As concerns this clonotype: One junction end disagrees with the germline gene, perhaps due to a read error. The rearrangement uses TRBV28 and TRBJ2-2, with TRBD2 matching over 10 bases. The CDR3 has 18 residues. Germline V lookup: CDR1 MDHEN, CDR2 SYDVKM. CDR3 in amino acids: CATGKGLANTRNTEELFF. The CDR3 coding sequence is TGTGCCACCGGTAAGGGACTAGCGAACACCAGGAACACCGAGGAGCTGTTTTTT.

In this sample, this clonotype turned up many times. The chain employs TRBV20-1 and TRBJ2-5; D unresolved. CDR1 and CDR2 from the germline V gene are DFQATT and SNEGSKA (reference sequence). V was pared by 0 bases and J by 1 base, with 15 bases between. CDR3 size: 16 residues. The CDR3 nucleotides read TGCAGTGCTAGAGATCGTATGGGTCCCCCCCAAGAGACCCAGTACTTC. Protein sequence: CSARDRMGPPQETQYF.

CDR3 region: CSARDRGGTYTF. CDR3 in DNA: TGCAGTGCTAGAGATCGCGGGGGAACCTACACCTTC. The chain combines TRBV20-1 with TRBJ1-2; tentatively, D is TRBD1 (5 bases). CDR1 and CDR2 from the germline V gene are DFQATT and SNEGSKA (reference sequence). The V gene lost 0 bases and the J gene lost 10 bases, with 12 bases spanning the gap. The CDR3 covers 12 residues.

The table lists this clonotype with many counts. The J gene is TRBJ2-5, the V gene TRBV5-1; 13 bases align to TRBD2. Germline V CDR1 and CDR2: SGHRS, YFSETQ. Germline trimming cut 4 bases from V and 3 bases from J; bases unmatched to any gene: 9. This CDR3 comprises 17 residues. The CDR3 DNA is TGCGCCAGCAGCGTGGTACTCGGACTAGCGGGGGAAGAGACCCAGTACTTC. Encoded protein: CASSVVLGLAGEETQYF.

This clonotype was seen repeatedly, ten times or more. The V call is TRBV4-2, the J call TRBJ1-6, with a possible D match to TRBD1 (5 bases). Germline V gene lookup returns CDR1 LGHNA and CDR2 YNFKEQ. CDR3 length: 17 amino acids. The V end was cut by 1 base, the J end by 5 bases, with 15 bases between. CDR3 sequence: CASSQVPQGADNSPLHF. CDR3 bases: TGTGCCAGCAGCCAAGTGCCTCAGGGTGCCGATAATTCACCCCTCCACTTT.

The CDR3 nucleotides are TGCGCCAGCAGCTCGGGACAGATCGACAATGAGCAGTTCTTC. This encodes CASSSGQIDNEQFF. This chain links TRBV5-1 with TRBJ2-1, with 7 positions matching TRBD1. There are 14 residues in the CDR3. Trimming at V came to 3 bases and at J to 5 bases, leaving 5 bases not matched to a gene. CDR1 is SGHRS, CDR2 YFSETQ, per germline.

This clonotype was seen a few times. This sequence joins TRBV10-3 and TRBJ2-7; D uncertain. This CDR3 is built from 13 residues. Germline V gene lookup returns CDR1 ENHRY and CDR2 SYGVKD. The V gene lost 0 bases and the J gene lost 4 bases, with 7 bases spanning the gap. The DNA for the CDR3 is TGTGCCATCAGTGAGTCGGTGGGTTACGAGCAGTACGTC. Encoded protein: CAISESVGYEQYV.

This clonotype came up many times. V is TRBV20-1 and J is TRBJ2-7, with 9 nucleotides matching TRBD2. V trimming: 5 bases; J trimming: 4 bases; junction bases outside the gene matches: 3. This CDR3 is 12 amino acids long. CDR1 and CDR2 from the germline V gene are DFQATT and SNEGSKA (reference sequence). The CDR3 coding sequence is TGCAGTGCTGGAGCGGGGGGATACGAGCAGTACTTC. Its translation: CSAGAGGYEQYF.

In its sample, this clonotype was seen once. This chain joins TRBV20-1 and TRBJ1-5; TRBD1 agrees at 8 bases. The J segment lost 0 bases and the V segment lost 0 bases, leaving 7 bases of the junction unmatched. The CDR3 is 17 amino acids. The germline V gene has CDR1 DFQATT and CDR2 SNEGSKA (reference sequence). This CDR3 is CSAREAGGQVSNQPQHF. The DNA for the CDR3 is TGCAGTGCTAGAGAAGCGGGGGGACAGGTTAGCAATCAGCCCCAGCATTTT.

This clonotype was observed at least ten times. The V call is TRBV7-9, the J call TRBJ2-5; either TRBD1 or TRBD2 may fit D (6 bases each). V lost 6 bases, J lost 5 bases, and 13 bases lay in between. CDR1 is SEHNR and CDR2 is FQNEAQ in the germline V gene (reference sequence). The length of the CDR3 is 13 residues. The CDR3 bases are TGTGCCAGCAGTCTGGGGGGCAGGGAGACCCAGTACTTC. This sequence encodes CASSLGGRETQYF.

This clonotype was detected only a few times. The rearrangement uses TRBV6-2 or TRBV6-3 and TRBJ2-7; D not resolved. CDR1 is MNHEY, CDR2 SVGEGT, per germline. Deletions cut 4 bases from V and 3 bases from J, with 7 bases between. The CDR3 length is 12 residues. CDR3 region: CASSFGVYEQYV. CDR3 nucleotides: TGTGCCAGCAGTTTTGGGGTCTACGAGCAGTACGTC.